This passage covers 15 T cell receptor beta chains from one sample sequenced in a study of cytomegalovirus exposure and HLA in healthy donors. PCR primers comprised 60 Vbeta and 13 Jbeta primers. Some clones are missing from TCRdb's copy, which holds only in-frame ones; the method was immunoSEQ multiplex PCR. The table has roughly 140,000 clones, roughly 74% seen once; the top ten hold less than 7.5%. Sequenced input: PBMCs. The receptors were sampled from a woman between 40 and 50 years old in good health and CMV-seropositive.

V is TRBV27 and J is TRBJ1-2, with D possibly matching TRBD1 (6 bases). This CDR3 comprises 15 residues. Germline CDR1 MNHEY, CDR2 SMNVEV (reference sequence). V lost 8 bases, J lost 1 base, and 17 bases lay in between. This CDR3 reads CASSREGHLNYGYTF. CDR3 coding DNA: TGTGCCAGCTCCCGGGAGGGACACCTTAACTATGGCTACACCTTC.

The chain couples TRBV5-4 to TRBJ1-2, with 8 bases identical to TRBD1. CDR1 SGHNT and CDR2 YYREEE come from the germline V gene (reference sequence). Losses at the gene ends were 4 bases for V and 5 bases for J; bases not matched to a gene: 7. This CDR3 contains 14 residues. CDR3 loop: CASSDGQGFYGYTF. CDR3 in DNA: TGTGCCAGCAGCGACGGACAGGGTTTTTATGGCTACACCTTC.

The chain has TRBV9 and TRBJ2-5; a possible D gene is TRBD2 (5 bases). The CDR3 has 14 amino acids. Germline V lookup: CDR1 SGDLS, CDR2 YYNGEE. V lost 0 bases, J lost 5 bases, and 11 bases lay in between. The CDR3: CASSVATGWETQYF. CDR3 in DNA: TGTGCCAGCAGCGTAGCTACGGGGTGGGAGACCCAGTACTTC. Complete variable domain (other parts from reference TRBV9 and TRBJ2-5): DSGVTQTPKHLITATGQRVTLRCSPRSGDLSVYWYQQSLDQGLQFLIQYYNGEERAKGNILERFSAQQFPDLHSELNLSSLELGDSALYFCASSVATGWETQYFGPGTRLLVL.

The J gene is TRBJ2-7, the V gene TRBV18, with D maybe TRBD1 (6 bases). This CDR3 has 13 residues. Trimming pared 3 bases from V and 2 bases from J, leaving 8 bases between. Germline loops: CDR1 KGHSH, CDR2 LQKENI. Here the CDR3 DNA reads TGTGCCAGCTCACCGGGGGCAGCCTACGAGCAGTACTTC. Encoded protein: CASSPGAAYEQYF.

V gene TRBV6-5 combines with J gene TRBJ2-1, with D perhaps TRBD1 (5 bases). The germline V gene encodes CDR1 MNHEY and CDR2 SVGAGI. V was trimmed by 1 base and J by 1 base, leaving 8 bases between them. This CDR3 has 15 amino acids. CDR3 DNA: TGTGCCAGCAGTTACTTGGCAGGGTCCTACAATGAGCAGTTCTTC. The encoded protein is CASSYLAGSYNEQFF.

V gene TRBV18 combines with J gene TRBJ2-7; 10 bases agree with TRBD1. CDR1 and CDR2 (germline): KGHSH, LQKENI. CDR3 size: 15 residues. Germline trimming cut 0 bases from V and 5 bases from J; bases unmatched to any gene: 4. CDR3 loop: CASSPPGTGVDEQYF. The CDR3 nucleotides are TGTGCCAGCTCACCACCCGGGACAGGGGTAGACGAGCAGTACTTC. Drawing the rest from reference TRBV18 and TRBJ2-7, the complete variable domain is NAGVMQNPRHLVRRRGQEARLRCSPMKGHSHVYWYRQLPEEGLKFMVYLQKENIIDESGMPKERFSAEFPKEGPSILRIQQVVRGDSAAYFCASSPPGTGVDEQYFGPGTRLTVT.

The V call is TRBV7-6, the J call TRBJ2-3, with TRBD2 matching 7 bases. The CDR3 length is 15 residues. The trim removed 5 bases at V and 4 bases at J, leaving 9 bases unmatched. Germline V CDR1 and CDR2: SGHVS, FNYEAQ. CDR3 nucleotide sequence: TGTGCCAGCAGCATCTCCGGGACTATCTCAGATACGCAGTATTTT. Translating gives CASSISGTISDTQYF.

This chain joins TRBV4-2 and TRBJ2-3, with D perhaps matching TRBD2 (6 bases). Germline CDR1 LGHNA, CDR2 YNFKEQ. The CDR3 runs 19 residues. Trimming took 1 base from V and 0 from J, leaving 20 bases between them. The CDR3 DNA reads as TGTGCCAGCAGCCAAGGGACTCGCCACCGGAGGGCCAGCACAGATACGCAGTATTTT. Amino acid sequence: CASSQGTRHRRASTDTQYF.

The chain uses TRBV15 and TRBJ2-7; no firm D call. Trimming took off 0 bases at V and 1 base at J, with 10 bases between the two ends. The CDR3 runs 15 residues. CDR1 is LNHNV, CDR2 YYDKDF, per germline (reference sequence). CDR3 sequence: CATSRDSSFSYEQYF. In DNA, the CDR3 is TGTGCCACCAGCAGAGATAGCAGTTTTTCCTACGAGCAGTACTTC. The complete variable domain, with remaining parts taken from reference TRBV15 and TRBJ2-7, reads DAMVIQNPRYQVTQFGKPVTLSCSQTLNHNVMYWYQQKSSQAPKLLFHYYDKDFNNEADTPDNFQSRRPNTSFCFLDIRSPGLGDTAMYLCATSRDSSFSYEQYFGPGTRLTVT.

CDR3 in amino acids: CASRSGTGEANTGELFF. The CDR3 DNA sequence: TGTGCCAGCAGGTCCGGGACAGGCGAAGCGAACACCGGGGAGCTGTTTTTT. The chain carries TRBV11-3 and TRBJ2-2, with 8 bases identical to TRBD1. This CDR3 is 17 amino acids long. Germline assignment: CDR1 SGHNT and CDR2 YENEEA. J lost 0 bases, V lost 6 bases, and 9 bases had no gene match.

The rearrangement uses TRBV5-1 and TRBJ2-7, with a tentative D call TRBD1 (6 bases). The CDR3 length is 16 residues. In germline, CDR1 is SGHRS, CDR2 YFSETQ. V was cut by 4 bases and J by 5 bases, with 22 bases left in between. CDR3 amino acids: CASSPTTGQGRNEQYF. The CDR3 DNA follows: TGCGCCAGCAGCCCCACCACAGGGCAAGGCAGGAACGAGCAGTACTTC.

The rearrangement joins TRBV7-2 to TRBJ1-3, with D hard to call. The length of the CDR3 is 13 residues. From germline, CDR1 is SGHTA and CDR2 FQGNSA. Trimming pared 5 bases from V and 8 bases from J, leaving 13 bases between. The CDR3: CASSPFLRDTIYF. The CDR3 DNA follows: TGTGCCAGCAGCCCGTTTCTTCGAGACACCATATATTTT.

A few counts support this clone. V and J are TRBV10-2 and TRBJ2-3; the D gene is possibly TRBD1 (6 bases). The CDR3 has 13 residues. V was clipped by 7 bases and J by 4 bases, with 12 bases between them. Germline V gives CDR1 WSHSY, CDR2 SAAADI. The CDR3 reads CASKGDSSDTQYF. Written as DNA, the CDR3 is TGCGCCAGCAAGGGGGATAGTTCAGATACGCAGTATTTT.

This chain uses TRBV29-1 with TRBJ2-7, with D perhaps TRBD2 (6 bases). Between the trimmed V and J ends, which lost 7 bases and 1 base, there was a span of 14 bases. This CDR3 region has 13 residues. The germline V gene encodes CDR1 SQVTM and CDR2 ANQGSEA. This CDR3 is CSAVWGESYEQYF. As DNA, the CDR3 is TGCAGCGCTGTCTGGGGGGAGTCCTACGAGCAGTACTTC.

This chain uses TRBV21-1 with TRBJ2-5; the D call in the table, TRBD2, was not verified against the DNA. The end of the DNA is better explained by TRBJ2-7, so the J call may be wrong. TRBV21-1 is classified as a pseudogene. This CDR3 spans 15 amino acids. CDR3 DNA: TGTGCCAGCAGCAAAGTGGGACTAGAGCTGTACGAGCAGTACTTC. Translating it yields CASSKVGLELYEQYF.